The 10 T cell receptor beta chains given below trace back to one sample, sequenced in a study of regulatory T cells in long-lasting Graves disease. Time point of the sample: persistent/refractory GD, antithyroid drugs over 5 years with positive TRAb. Making the TCR library involved RNA that had been extracted from PBMCs. Arm-PCR with iRepertoire HTBI primers amplified the CDR3 regions for these TCR beta libraries. TCRdb analysed the multiplex PCR reads with MiXCR anew, one entry per CDR3 protein. The sample lists about 660,000 distinct CDR3 sequences, about 30% occurring once. The specimen was peripheral blood mononuclear cells (PBMCs), collected when the disease was refractory, from a patient treated with antithyroid drugs. These receptors were obtained from a female donor with Graves disease.

This chain connects TRBV6-1 to TRBJ1-5; D gene uncertain. Germline V gene sequence: CDR1 MNHNS, CDR2 SASEGT. V was pared by 6 bases and J by 6 bases, with 18 bases between. This CDR3 has 15 amino acids. The CDR3 loop reads CASRASGGLGQPQHF. The DNA of the CDR3 is TGTGCCAGCAGGGCGTCGGGCGGTTTAGGTCAGCCCCAGCATTTT.

To note about this clonotype: The final CDR3 position lacks the conserved phenylalanine or tryptophan, pointing to a likely read error. The V call is TRBV10-2, the J call TRBJ1-2; 7 bases align to TRBD1. J was trimmed by 6 bases and V by 6 bases; bases with no gene match: 13. Germline CDR1 WSHSY, CDR2 SAAADI. The CDR3 extends over 15 amino acids. CDR3 bases: TGCGCCAGCAGAGCATCGCGGGACAGTACAAATGGCTACACCTCC. Protein sequence: CASRASRDSTNGYTS.

The chain joins TRBV5-5 to TRBJ1-3; the D is unclear. The CDR3 extends over 18 amino acids. With 0 bases removed from V and 0 bases from J, the gap between germline ends came to 16 bases. In germline, CDR1 is SGHKS, CDR2 YYEKEE (reference sequence). The CDR3, as DNA: TGTGCCAGCAGCTTGGCCGGTGGCCCTCTTCTCTCTGGAAACACCATATATTTT. Protein product: CASSLAGGPLLSGNTIYF.

This clonotype was observed at least ten times. This chain links TRBV27 with TRBJ1-2, with D unclear. Per the germline V gene, CDR1 is MNHEY and CDR2 is SMNVEV (reference sequence). Trimming left V 4 bases short and J 1 base short, with 10 bases between. The CDR3 has 14 residues. The CDR3 DNA sequence: TGTGCCAGCAGTTCACGATTTGATAACTATGGCTACACCTTC. This codes for CASSSRFDNYGYTF.

A remark on this clonotype: The junction departs from germline at one end; a sequencing error may be responsible. This chain uses TRBV10-2 with TRBJ1-2; D remains ambiguous. Germline V CDR1 and CDR2: WSHSY, SAAADI. The CDR3 runs 13 residues. DNA for the CDR3: TGCGCCAGCAGGGGCAGTACTAACTATGGCTACACTTTC. It translates to CASRGSTNYGYTF.

The gene calls are TRBV7-9 and TRBJ1-4; the D gene is possibly TRBD1 (6 bases). The CDR3 runs 16 residues. The V end was cut by 9 bases, the J end by 5 bases, with 22 bases between. CDR1 SEHNR and CDR2 FQNEAQ come from the germline V gene (reference sequence). The CDR3: CASILAGGSRNEKLFF. CDR3 DNA sequence: TGTGCCAGTATCCTAGCCGGGGGCAGTCGAAATGAAAAACTGTTTTTT.

This clonotype was counted between two and nine times. This chain connects TRBV28 to TRBJ1-4; D perhaps matches TRBD1 (5 bases). The V and J ends lost 2 bases and 0 bases respectively, with 7 bases between them. This CDR3 has 15 residues. The V gene's germline CDR1 is MDHEN and CDR2 SYDVKM. The CDR3 sequence is CASSLPTATNEKLFF. The CDR3 nucleotides are TGTGCCAGCAGTTTACCGACAGCAACTAATGAAAAACTGTTTTTT.

For this clonotype: The junction shows a germline mismatch at one end, possibly a read error. The rearrangement joins TRBV13 to TRBJ1-1; unclear D gene. The CDR3 covers 12 residues. CDR1 is PRHDT, CDR2 FYEKMQ, per germline (reference sequence). CDR3 region: CASSFNDREALF. The DNA for the CDR3 is TGTGCCAGCAGCTTTAATGATCGAGAAGCTCTCTTT.

J is TRBJ1-5 and V is TRBV19; D is possibly TRBD1 (5 bases). V dropped 7 bases and J dropped 0 bases, with 13 bases sitting between them. This CDR3 is built from 15 residues. CDR1 and CDR2 (germline): LNHDA, SQIVND (reference sequence). CDR3 DNA sequence: TGTGCCAGTAATCAGGACATTTATAGCAATCAGCCCCAGCATTTT. This encodes CASNQDIYSNQPQHF.

V is TRBV19 and J is TRBJ1-2; D may be TRBD1 (5 bases). There are 15 residues in the CDR3. The germline V and J ends were trimmed by 5 bases and 8 bases, with 21 bases remaining between them. From germline, CDR1 is LNHDA and CDR2 SQIVND (reference sequence). In DNA form, the CDR3 reads TGTGCCAGTAGTTCCGACGGCGCAGGGAGTTACGGCTACACCTTC. Its protein product is CASSSDGAGSYGYTF.